This entry describes one T cell receptor (beta chain). The data belong to a study of T cells in tumors after PD-1 blockade. Clones were read by immunoSEQ multiplex PCR, and TCRdb kept only the in-frame ones, dropping some. Altogether 23,000 or so clones are present, nearly 85% being singletons, with the ten largest covering roughly 12%. The ends were cut back, 5 bases at V and 0 bases at J, with 7 bases in the middle. The CDR3 is made up of 13 amino acids. Germline-derived CDR1 and CDR2 are WNHNN and SYGVQD (reference sequence). The gene calls are TRBV10-1 and TRBJ1-1; no firm D call. The sequences come from PBMCs, collected after anti-PD-1 treatment. The TCR originated in a human donor with basal cell carcinoma. CDR3 coding DNA: TGCGCCAGCAGTCCCGACCTGAACACTGAAGCTTTCTTT. Translating gives CASSPDLNTEAFF.